This TCR beta chain was observed in a study of Graves' ophthalmopathy and Graves' hyperthyroidism (dated by TCRdb to between 2018 and 2020). Notes on the research overall: Peripheral blood was collected at initial diagnosis, prior to any treatment. The approximately 100 discovery patients were randomly divided into training and test sets at a 7:3 ratio. In roughly 6 hyperthyroidism patients, T-cell repertoires of thyroid tissue and blood were compared. The independent validation cohort included about 19 hyperthyroidism patients plus 17 patients who later progressed from hyperthyroidism to ophthalmopathy. To explore V-J signatures that separate ophthalmopathy from hyperthyroidism, a discovery set of about 98 patients was enrolled, consisting of fewer than 45 with ophthalmopathy and around 57 with stable hyperthyroidism. Following sampling, methimazole starting at 30 mg daily was administered to hyperthyroidism patients, and high-dose intravenous methylprednisolone was administered to ophthalmopathy patients. In total, over 130 blood samples were TCR-sequenced: approximately 40 ophthalmopathy, some 80 hyperthyroidism and roughly 17 hyperthyroidism-to-ophthalmopathy patients. TCR beta repertoire signatures were used to distinguish Graves' ophthalmopathy from Graves' hyperthyroidism and to predict progression to ophthalmopathy.

This clonotype came up many times. The specificity of this receptor is unknown. No clone much larger than this one lies a single base away; base qualities are absent. For repertoire sequencing, the TCR beta CDR3 regions were amplified from RNA transcripts. A first-round RT-PCR used HTBI primers with the Qiagen OneStep RT-PCR kit, followed by a second-round multiplex PCR, size selection and purification. The libraries underwent paired-end sequencing with 100 bp reads on an Illumina HiSeq2000. The source study handled its data this way. Reads were processed with SOAPnuke, discarding reads with adapters, uncalled bases, mean Phred below 15, or no exact constant-primer or identifier match. High-quality paired reads were merged with COPE v1.2.5. Clonotypes were defined as unique nucleotide sequences and were aligned to IMGT TRB V, D and J references using MiTCR v1.1. The analysis was limited to V-J combinations with a frequency above 0.0001, which together covered approximately 99% of repertoires. For each V-J combination, a TCR clonal expansion and chaos score was defined as F50 clonal expansion divided by the chaos observed in the TCRdist matrix. Welch's t-statistics and random forest were used to reduce the features to some 13 V-J combinations, which were then used as input to a naive Bayes classifier. The Morisita-Horn index was used to measure how similar the thyroid and blood repertoires were. Clones were called with MiXCR by TCRdb after fastp trimmed the public reads at Q25, and only in-frame beta chains were retained. Rows merge per CDR3 protein into single entries with the most common DNA and genes. The V and J calls here are based on TCRdb, not the publication. The sample yields some 400,000 distinct CDR3 sequences; roughly 18% were counted once. The ten largest clonotypes hold around 1.4% of the sample.

Beyond this particular receptor, the publication reports: No statistical method was used to predetermine the sample size, and group allocation was not hidden from the investigators. Most of the expanded thyroid clonotypes with a frequency above 0.001 were also detected in blood, and it was suggested that the thyroid immune response may be reflected by blood repertoires. In validation, the model predicted ophthalmopathy progression with less than 71% sensitivity and 72.22% specificity; some 13 predicted patients were CT-confirmed with GO in a median of around 6.5 months. In cross-validation, the 13-signature model distinguished ophthalmopathy from stable hyperthyroidism with approximately 85% sensitivity and roughly 81% specificity, and in the test set the corresponding values were roughly 80% and 76%.

Patients with ophthalmopathy had moderately to severely active disease, with a Clinical Activity Score of 3 or more, a NOSPECS grade of 4 or more, and a disease duration of less than 3 months. Anyone with other autoimmune diseases, uncontrolled infections, pregnancy or lactation was excluded from the study. Diagnosis relied on clinical symptoms, serum thyroxine, TRAb, thyroid ultrasound and orbital computed tomography. Using Ficoll-Paque density gradient centrifugation, PBMCs were isolated from about 10 ml of fresh peripheral blood. Total RNA was extracted with Trizol reagent and quality-checked on an Agilent 2100 Bioanalyzer. The CDR1 and CDR2 encoded by the germline V gene are SGHDT and YYEEEE. The V and J ends are trimmed by 1 base and 8 bases, leaving 18 bases between them. The CDR3 starts with the cysteine, ends with the phenylalanine, and has 15 residues. The retained sequence is limited to the CDR3, 45 bases, with the frame set at the first base.

This TCR was recovered from a woman younger than 35 with Graves' ophthalmopathy. Donor details come from another sample of the same person, matched by shared clones. The receptor chain draws on TRBV5-6 and TRBJ2-5, with the D gene too uncertain to name. Specimen: peripheral blood. In nucleotide form, the sequence is TGTGCCAGCAGCTTGACGGAACCTAGGGCGAGCACCCAGTACTTC. Translated, this is CASSLTEPRASTQYF.